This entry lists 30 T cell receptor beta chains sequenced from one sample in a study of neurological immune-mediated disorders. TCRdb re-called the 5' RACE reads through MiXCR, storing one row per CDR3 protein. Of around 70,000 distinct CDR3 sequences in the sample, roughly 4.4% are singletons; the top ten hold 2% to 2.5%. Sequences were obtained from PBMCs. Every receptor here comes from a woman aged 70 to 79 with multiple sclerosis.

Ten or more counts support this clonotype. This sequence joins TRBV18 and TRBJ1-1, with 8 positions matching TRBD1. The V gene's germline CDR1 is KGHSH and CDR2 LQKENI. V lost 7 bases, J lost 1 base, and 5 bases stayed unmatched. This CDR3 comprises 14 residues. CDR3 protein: CASLTGTGNTEAFF. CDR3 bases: TGTGCCAGCTTAACAGGGACAGGGAACACTGAAGCTTTCTTT.

CDR3 coding DNA: TGTGCCACCAGTGATGACAGGGGTGAGACCCAGTACTTC. It codes for CATSDDRGETQYF. The chain combines TRBV24-1 with TRBJ2-5; 8 bases line up with TRBD1. CDR1 is KGHDR, CDR2 SFDVKD, per germline. V lost 3 bases to trimming and J lost 5 bases; unmatched junction nucleotides: 1. The CDR3 sequence is 13 residues long.

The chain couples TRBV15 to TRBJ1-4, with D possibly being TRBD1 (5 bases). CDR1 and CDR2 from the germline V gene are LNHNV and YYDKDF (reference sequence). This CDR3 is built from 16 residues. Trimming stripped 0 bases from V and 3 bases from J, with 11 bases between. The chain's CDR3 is CATSRDRGGSNEKLFF. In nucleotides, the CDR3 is TGTGCCACCAGCAGAGATCGCGGGGGATCTAATGAAAAACTGTTTTTT.

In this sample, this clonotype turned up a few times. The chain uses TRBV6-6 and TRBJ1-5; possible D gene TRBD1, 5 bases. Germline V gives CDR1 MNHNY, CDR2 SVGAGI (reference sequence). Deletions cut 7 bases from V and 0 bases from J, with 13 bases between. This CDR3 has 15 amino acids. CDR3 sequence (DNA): TGTGCCAGCACCCAGGGTATCATTAGCAATCAGCCCCAGCATTTT. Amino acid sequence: CASTQGIISNQPQHF.

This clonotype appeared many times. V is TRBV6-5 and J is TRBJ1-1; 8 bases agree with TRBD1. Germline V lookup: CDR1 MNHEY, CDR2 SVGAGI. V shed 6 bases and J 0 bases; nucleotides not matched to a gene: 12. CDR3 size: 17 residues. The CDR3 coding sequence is TGTGCCAGCAGCCCCAGGACAGGGATCGGGTTGAACACTGAAGCTTTCTTT. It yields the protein CASSPRTGIGLNTEAFF.

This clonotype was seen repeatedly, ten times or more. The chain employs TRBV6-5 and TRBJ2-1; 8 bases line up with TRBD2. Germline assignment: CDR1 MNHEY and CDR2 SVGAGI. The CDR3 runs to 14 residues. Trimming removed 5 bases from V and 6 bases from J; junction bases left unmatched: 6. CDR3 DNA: TGTGCCAGCAGTACCGGGACTAGACCCAATGAGCAGTTCTTC. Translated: CASSTGTRPNEQFF.

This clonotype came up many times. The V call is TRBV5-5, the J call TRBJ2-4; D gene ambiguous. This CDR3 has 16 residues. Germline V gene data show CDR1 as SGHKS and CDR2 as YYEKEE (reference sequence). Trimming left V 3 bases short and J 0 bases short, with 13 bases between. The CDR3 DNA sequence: TGTGCCAGCAGCTGGATGGCCACCTTAGCCAAAAACATTCAGTACTTC. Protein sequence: CASSWMATLAKNIQYF.

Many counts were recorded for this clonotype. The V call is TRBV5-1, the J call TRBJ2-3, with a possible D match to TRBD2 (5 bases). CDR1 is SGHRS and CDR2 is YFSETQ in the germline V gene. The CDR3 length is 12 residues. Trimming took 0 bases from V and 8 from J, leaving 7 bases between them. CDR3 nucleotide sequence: TGCGCCAGCAGCTTGGACGGAGGTACGCAGTATTTT. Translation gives CASSLDGGTQYF.

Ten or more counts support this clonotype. The chain's CDR3 is CSAPGGGNTEAFF. As DNA, the CDR3 is TGCAGTGCCCCCGGTGGTGGGAACACTGAAGCTTTCTTT. The chain carries TRBV20-1 and TRBJ1-1; D unclear. Germline V gene lookup returns CDR1 DFQATT and CDR2 SNEGSKA (reference sequence). V was shortened by 6 bases and J by 1 base, with 12 bases between the two germline ends. The CDR3 is made up of 13 amino acids.

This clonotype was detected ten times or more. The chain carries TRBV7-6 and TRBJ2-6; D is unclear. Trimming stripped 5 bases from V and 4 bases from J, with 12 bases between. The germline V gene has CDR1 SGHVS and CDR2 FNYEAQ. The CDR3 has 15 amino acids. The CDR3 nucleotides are TGTGCCAGCAGCCCAATATTAGGCGGGGCCAACGTCCTGACTTTC. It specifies CASSPILGGANVLTF.

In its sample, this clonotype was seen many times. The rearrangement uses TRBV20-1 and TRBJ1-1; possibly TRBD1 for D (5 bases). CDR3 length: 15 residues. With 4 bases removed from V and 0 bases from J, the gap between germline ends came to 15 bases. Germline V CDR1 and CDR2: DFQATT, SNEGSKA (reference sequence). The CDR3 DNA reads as TGCAGTGCTATGAGGGCGACAGCAATGAACACTGAAGCTTTCTTT. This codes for CSAMRATAMNTEAFF.

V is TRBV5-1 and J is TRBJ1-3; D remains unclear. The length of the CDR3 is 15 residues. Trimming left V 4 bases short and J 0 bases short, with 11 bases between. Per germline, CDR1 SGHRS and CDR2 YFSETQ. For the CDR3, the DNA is TGCGCCAGCAGCCTGGGAGGGAGCTCTGGAAACACCATATATTTT. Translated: CASSLGGSSGNTIYF.

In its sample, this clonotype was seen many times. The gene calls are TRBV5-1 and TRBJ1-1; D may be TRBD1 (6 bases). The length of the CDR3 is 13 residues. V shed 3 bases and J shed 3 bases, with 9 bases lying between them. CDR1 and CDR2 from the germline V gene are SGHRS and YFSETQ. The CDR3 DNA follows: TGCGCCAGCAGCTCCAGGGGTGACACTGAAGCTTTCTTT. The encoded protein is CASSSRGDTEAFF.

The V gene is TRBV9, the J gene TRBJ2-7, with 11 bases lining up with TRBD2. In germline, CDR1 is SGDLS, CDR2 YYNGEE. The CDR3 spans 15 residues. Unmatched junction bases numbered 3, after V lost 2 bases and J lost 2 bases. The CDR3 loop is CASSVGTSGTYEQYF. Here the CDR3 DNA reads TGTGCCAGCAGCGTCGGGACTAGCGGTACCTACGAGCAGTACTTC.

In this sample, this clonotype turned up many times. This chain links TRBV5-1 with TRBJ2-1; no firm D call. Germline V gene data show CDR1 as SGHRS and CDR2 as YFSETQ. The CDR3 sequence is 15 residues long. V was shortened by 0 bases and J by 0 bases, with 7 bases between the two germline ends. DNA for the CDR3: TGCGCCAGCAGCTTGGGGGCCACCTCCTACAATGAGCAGTTCTTC. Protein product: CASSLGATSYNEQFF.

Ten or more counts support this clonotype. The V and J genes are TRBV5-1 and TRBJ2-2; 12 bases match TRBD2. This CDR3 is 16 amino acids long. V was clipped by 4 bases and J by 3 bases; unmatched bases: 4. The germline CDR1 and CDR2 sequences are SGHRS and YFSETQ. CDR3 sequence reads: CASSPGLAGYTGELFF. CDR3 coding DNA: TGCGCCAGCAGCCCCGGACTAGCGGGGTACACCGGGGAGCTGTTTTTT.

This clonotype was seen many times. The CDR3 DNA reads as TGCGCCAGCAGCTTGGTCGCGGAAGAGACCCAGTACTTC. Translation: CASSLVAEETQYF. The V call is TRBV5-1, the J call TRBJ2-5; D is unclear. This CDR3 comprises 13 residues. Germline CDR1 SGHRS, CDR2 YFSETQ. V lost 0 bases and J lost 3, with 6 bases in between.

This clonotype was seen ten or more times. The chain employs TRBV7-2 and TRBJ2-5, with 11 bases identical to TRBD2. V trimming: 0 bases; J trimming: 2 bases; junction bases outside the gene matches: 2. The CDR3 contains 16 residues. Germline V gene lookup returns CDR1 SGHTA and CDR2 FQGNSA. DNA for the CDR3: TGTGCCAGCAGCTTAGCCACTAGCGGGGGTCAAGAGACCCAGTACTTC. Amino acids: CASSLATSGGQETQYF.

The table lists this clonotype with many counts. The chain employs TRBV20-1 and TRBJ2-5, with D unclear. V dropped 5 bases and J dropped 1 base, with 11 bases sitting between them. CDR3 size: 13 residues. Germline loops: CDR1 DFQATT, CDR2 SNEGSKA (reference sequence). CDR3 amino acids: CSAPSTLQETQYF. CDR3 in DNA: TGCAGTGCTCCTTCGACCCTCCAAGAGACCCAGTACTTC.

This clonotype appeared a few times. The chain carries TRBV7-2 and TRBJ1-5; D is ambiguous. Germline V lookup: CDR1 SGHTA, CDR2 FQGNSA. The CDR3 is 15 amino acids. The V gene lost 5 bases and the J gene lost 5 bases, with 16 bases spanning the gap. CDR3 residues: CASSLDKGIYQPQHF. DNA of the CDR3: TGTGCCAGCAGCCTTGACAAGGGCATTTATCAGCCCCAGCATTTT.

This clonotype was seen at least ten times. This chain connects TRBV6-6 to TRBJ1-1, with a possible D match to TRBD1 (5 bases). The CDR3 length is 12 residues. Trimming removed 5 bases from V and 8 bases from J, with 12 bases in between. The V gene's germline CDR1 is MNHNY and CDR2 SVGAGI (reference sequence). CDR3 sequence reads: CASSHGGAEAFF. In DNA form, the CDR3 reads TGTGCCAGCAGTCACGGGGGAGCCGAAGCTTTCTTT.

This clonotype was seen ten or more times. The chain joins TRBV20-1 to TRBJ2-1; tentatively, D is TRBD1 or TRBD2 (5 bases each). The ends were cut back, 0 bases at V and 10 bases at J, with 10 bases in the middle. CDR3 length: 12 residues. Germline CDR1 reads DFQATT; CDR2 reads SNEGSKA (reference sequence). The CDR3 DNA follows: TGCAGTGCTAGAGATCTGGGGGAAGAGCAGTTCTTC. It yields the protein CSARDLGEEQFF.

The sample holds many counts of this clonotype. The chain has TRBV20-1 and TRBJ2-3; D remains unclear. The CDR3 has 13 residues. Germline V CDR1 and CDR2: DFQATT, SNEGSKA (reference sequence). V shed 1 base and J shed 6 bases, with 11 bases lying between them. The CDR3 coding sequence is TGCAGTGCTAGAGTGACTGGGCCGGATACGCAGTATTTT. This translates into CSARVTGPDTQYF.

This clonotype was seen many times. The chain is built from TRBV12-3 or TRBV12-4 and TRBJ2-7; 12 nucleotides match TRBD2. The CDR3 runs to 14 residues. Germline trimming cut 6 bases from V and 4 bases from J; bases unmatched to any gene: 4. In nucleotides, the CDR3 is TGTGCCAGCAGACGACTAGCGGGAGCTTACGAGCAGTACTTC. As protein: CASRRLAGAYEQYF.

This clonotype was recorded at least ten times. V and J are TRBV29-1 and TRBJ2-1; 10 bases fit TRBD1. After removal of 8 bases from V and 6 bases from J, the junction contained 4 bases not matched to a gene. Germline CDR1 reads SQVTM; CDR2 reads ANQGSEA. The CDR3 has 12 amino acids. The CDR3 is CSTGTGANEQFF. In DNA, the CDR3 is TGCAGCACCGGGACAGGGGCCAATGAGCAGTTCTTC.

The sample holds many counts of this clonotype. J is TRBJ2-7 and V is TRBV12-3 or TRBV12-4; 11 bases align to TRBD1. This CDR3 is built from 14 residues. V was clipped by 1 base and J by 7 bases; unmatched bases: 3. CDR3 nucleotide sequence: TGTGCCAGCAGTTTAGGGACAGGGGGCTTGGAGCAGTACTTC. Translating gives CASSLGTGGLEQYF.

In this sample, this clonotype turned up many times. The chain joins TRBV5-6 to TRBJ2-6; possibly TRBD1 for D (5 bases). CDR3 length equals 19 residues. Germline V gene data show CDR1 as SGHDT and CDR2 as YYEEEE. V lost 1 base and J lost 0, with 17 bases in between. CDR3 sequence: CASSLRFDSAISGANVLTF. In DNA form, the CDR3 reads TGTGCCAGCAGCTTGAGATTTGACAGCGCAATCTCTGGGGCCAACGTCCTGACTTTC.

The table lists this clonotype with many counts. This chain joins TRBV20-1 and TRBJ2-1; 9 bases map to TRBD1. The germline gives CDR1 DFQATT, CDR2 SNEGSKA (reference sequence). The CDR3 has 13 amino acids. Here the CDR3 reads CIGQGPFGRDQFF. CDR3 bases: TGCATTGGACAGGGGCCTTTCGGAAGGGACCAGTTCTTC.

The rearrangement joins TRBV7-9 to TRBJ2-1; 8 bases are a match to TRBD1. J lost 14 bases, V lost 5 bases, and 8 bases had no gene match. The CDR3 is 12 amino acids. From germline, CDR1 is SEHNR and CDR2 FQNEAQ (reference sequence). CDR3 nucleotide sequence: TGTGCCAGCAGCCCTCCGGGACAGGAGGAGTTCTTC. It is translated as CASSPPGQEEFF.

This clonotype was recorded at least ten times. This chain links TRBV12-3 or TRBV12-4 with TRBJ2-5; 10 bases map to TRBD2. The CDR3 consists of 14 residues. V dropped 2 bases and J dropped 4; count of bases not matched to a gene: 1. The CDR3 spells CASSLLAGAETQYF. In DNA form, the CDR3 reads TGTGCCAGCAGTTTACTAGCGGGAGCAGAGACCCAGTACTTC.